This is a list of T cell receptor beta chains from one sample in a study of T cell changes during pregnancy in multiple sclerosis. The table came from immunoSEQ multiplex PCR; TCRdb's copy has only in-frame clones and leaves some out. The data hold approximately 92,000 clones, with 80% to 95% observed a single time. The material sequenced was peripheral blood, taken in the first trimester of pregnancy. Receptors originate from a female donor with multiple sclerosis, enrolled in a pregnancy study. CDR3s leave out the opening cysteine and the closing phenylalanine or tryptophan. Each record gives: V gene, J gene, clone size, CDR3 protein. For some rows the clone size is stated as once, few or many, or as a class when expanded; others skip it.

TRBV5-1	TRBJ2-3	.	ASSFASGRTDTQY
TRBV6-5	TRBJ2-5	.	ASSERETQY
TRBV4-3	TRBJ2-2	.	ASSQEHAFANTGELF
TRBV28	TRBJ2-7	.	ASSLLGGSYEQY
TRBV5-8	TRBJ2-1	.	ASSLVSSAFSYNEQF
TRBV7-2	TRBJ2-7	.	ASSKGGSSYEQY
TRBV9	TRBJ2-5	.	ASSVTTGVGGQETQY
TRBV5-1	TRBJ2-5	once	ASSLEGAWETQY
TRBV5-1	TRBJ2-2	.	ASSFFLPGTSGRARTGELF
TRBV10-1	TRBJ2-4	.	ASRYRVEY
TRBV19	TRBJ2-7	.	ASSIAGGALIYEQY
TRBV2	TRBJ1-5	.	ASTPNSVRDRQPQH
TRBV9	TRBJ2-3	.	ASSVGGLNTDTQY
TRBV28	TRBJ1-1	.	ASSLPSVGLTEAF
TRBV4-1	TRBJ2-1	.	ASSQDIVRNEQF
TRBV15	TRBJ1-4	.	ATSRTGGEKLF
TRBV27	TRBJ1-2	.	ASRNAGGVGYGYT
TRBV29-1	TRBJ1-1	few	SVRVPNTEAF
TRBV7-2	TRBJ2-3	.	ASSSQTGWGTDTQY
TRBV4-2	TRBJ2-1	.	ASSQDVGDNEQF
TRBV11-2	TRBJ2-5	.	ASSHRMGRQETQY
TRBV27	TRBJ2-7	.	ASSWSGSSYEQY
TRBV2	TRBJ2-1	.	ASGKDSSYNEQF
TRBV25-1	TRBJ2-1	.	ASRETGWYNEQF
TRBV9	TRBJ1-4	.	ASSDPGTGGLTNEKLF
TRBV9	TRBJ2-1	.	ASSVVSGLYNEQF
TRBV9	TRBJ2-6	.	ASSSHGTSGANVLT
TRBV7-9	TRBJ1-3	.	ASSPFSHPSSGNTIY
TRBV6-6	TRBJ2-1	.	ASSNRVLQF